This TCR beta chain came from a study of beta chain features in type 1 diabetes. The isolated RNA, all of it, was reverse transcribed, so expressed TCRB transcripts were what got sequenced. Profiled with immunoSEQ multiplex PCR; TCRdb holds only in-frame clones, not every one. The sample contains fewer than 900,000 clones, 15% to 20% of which appear only once. Germline loops: CDR1 SQVTM, CDR2 ANQGSEA. This CDR3 has 12 residues. Trimming cost V 6 bases and J 3 bases; bases outside gene matches: 1. The chain recombines TRBV29-1 with TRBJ2-7; TRBD1 agrees at 11 bases. Sample: naive CD4+ T cells from blood. The receptor was isolated from a woman between 18 and 29 years old in good health. CDR3 sequence reads: CSVGTGGYEQYF. The CDR3 region has the DNA TGCAGCGTCGGGACAGGGGGCTACGAGCAGTACTTC.